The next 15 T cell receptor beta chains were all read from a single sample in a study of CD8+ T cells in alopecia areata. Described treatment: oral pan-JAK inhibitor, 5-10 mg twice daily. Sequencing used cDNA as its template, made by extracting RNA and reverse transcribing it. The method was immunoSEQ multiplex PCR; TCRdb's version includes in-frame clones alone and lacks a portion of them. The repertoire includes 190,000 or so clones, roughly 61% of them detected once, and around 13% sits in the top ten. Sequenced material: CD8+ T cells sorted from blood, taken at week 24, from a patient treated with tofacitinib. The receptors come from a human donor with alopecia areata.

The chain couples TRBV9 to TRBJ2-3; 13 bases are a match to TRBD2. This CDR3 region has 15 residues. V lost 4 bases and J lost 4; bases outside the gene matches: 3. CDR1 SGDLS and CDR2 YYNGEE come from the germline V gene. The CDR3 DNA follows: TGTGCCAGCAGCTTCGGGACTAGCGGGGCAGATACGCAGTATTTT. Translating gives CASSFGTSGADTQYF. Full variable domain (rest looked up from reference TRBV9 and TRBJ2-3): DSGVTQTPKHLITATGQRVTLRCSPRSGDLSVYWYQQSLDQGLQFLIQYYNGEERAKGNILERFSAQQFPDLHSELNLSSLELGDSALYFCASSFGTSGADTQYFGPGTRLTVL.

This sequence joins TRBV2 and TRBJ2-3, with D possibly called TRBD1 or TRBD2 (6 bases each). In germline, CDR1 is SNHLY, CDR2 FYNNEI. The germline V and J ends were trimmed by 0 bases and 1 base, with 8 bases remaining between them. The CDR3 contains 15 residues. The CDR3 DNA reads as TGTGCCAGCAGTGAAGCGAGGGGGGGCACAGATACGCAGTATTTT. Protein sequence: CASSEARGGTDTQYF.

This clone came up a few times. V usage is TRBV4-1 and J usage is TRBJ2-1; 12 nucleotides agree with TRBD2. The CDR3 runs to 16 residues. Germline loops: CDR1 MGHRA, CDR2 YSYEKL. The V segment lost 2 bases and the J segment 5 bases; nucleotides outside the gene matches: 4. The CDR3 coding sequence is TGCGCCAGCAGCCAAAGACTAGCGGGGGCTGACAATGAGCAGTTCTTC. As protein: CASSQRLAGADNEQFF.

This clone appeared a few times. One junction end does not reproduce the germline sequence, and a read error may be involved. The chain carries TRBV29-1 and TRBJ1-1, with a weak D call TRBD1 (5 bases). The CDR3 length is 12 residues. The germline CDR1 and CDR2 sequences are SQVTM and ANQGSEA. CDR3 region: CNVEARAFEAFF. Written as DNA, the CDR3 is TGCAACGTTGAAGCCAGGGCTTTTGAAGCTTTCTTT. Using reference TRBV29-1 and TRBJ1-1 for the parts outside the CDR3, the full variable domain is SAVISQKPSRDICQRGTSLTIQCQVDSQVTMMFWYRQQPGQSLTLIATANQGSEATYESGFVIDKFPISRPNLTFSTLTVSNMSPEDSSIYLCNVEARAFEAFFGQGTRLTVV.

This chain's CDR3 is CASSDPQVTMNTEAFF. The CDR3 DNA follows: TGTGCCAGCAGTGACCCCCAAGTGACGATGAACACTGAAGCTTTCTTT. The chain carries TRBV2 and TRBJ1-1; D unclear. Trimming removed 3 bases at V and 0 bases at J, with 14 bases between. CDR3 length equals 16 residues. Germline loops: CDR1 SNHLY, CDR2 FYNNEI.

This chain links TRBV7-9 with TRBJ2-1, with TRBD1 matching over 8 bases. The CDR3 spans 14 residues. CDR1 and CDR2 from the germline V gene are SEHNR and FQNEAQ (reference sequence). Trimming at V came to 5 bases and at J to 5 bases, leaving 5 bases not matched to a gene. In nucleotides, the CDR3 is TGTGCCAGCAGCAAGGGACAGGCCGACAATGAGCAGTTCTTC. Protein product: CASSKGQADNEQFF.

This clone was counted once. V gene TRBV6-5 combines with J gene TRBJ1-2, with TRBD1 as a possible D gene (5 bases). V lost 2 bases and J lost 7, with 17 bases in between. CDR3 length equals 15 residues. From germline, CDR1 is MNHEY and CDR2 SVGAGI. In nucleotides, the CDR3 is TGTGCCAGCAGTTACGGGTCCAGGGACGGTCGTGGCTACACCTTC. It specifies CASSYGSRDGRGYTF.

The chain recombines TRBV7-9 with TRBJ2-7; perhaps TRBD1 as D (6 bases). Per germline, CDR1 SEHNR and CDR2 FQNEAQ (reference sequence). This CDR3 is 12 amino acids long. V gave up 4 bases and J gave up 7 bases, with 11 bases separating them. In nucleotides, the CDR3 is TGTGCCAGCAGCTCGGGACATTGGGAGCAGTACTTC. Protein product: CASSSGHWEQYF.

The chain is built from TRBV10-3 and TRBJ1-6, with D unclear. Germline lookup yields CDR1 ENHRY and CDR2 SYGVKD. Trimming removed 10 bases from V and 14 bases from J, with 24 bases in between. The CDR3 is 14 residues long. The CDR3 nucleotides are TGTGCCAAAAGGCGGGGAGGTCCTGAAGTGTCCCTCCACTTT. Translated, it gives CAKRRGGPEVSLHF.

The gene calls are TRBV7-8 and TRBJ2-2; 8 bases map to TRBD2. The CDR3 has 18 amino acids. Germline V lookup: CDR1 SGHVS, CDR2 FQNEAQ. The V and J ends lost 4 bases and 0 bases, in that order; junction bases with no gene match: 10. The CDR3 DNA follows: TGTGCCAGCAGCTCCCTATCGGGGGGGTACACGAACACCGGGGAGCTGTTTTTT. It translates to CASSSLSGGYTNTGELFF.

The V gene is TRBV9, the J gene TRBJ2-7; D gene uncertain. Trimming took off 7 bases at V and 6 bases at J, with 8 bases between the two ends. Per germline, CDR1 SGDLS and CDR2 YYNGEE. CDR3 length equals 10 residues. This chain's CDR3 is CASHDSEQYF. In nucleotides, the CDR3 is TGTGCCAGCCACGATAGCGAGCAGTACTTC.

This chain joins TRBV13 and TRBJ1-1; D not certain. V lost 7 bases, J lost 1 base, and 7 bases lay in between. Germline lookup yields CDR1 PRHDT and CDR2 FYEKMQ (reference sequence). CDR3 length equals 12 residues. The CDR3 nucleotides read TGTGCCAGCAACACGGGGAACACTGAAGCTTTCTTT. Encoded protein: CASNTGNTEAFF.

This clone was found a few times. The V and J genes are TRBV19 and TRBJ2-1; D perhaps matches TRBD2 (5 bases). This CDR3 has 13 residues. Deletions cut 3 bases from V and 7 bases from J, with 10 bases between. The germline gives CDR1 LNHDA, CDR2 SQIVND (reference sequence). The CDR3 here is CASSMNSGNEQFF. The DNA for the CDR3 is TGTGCCAGTAGTATGAATTCGGGAAATGAGCAGTTCTTC.

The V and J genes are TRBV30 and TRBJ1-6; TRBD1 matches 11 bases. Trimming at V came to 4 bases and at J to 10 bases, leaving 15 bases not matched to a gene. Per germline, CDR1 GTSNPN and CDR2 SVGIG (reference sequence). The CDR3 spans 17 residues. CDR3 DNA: TGTGCCTGGATTGATGGACAGGGGGCTCGCAAGGGGTCACCCCTCCACTTT. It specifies CAWIDGQGARKGSPLHF.

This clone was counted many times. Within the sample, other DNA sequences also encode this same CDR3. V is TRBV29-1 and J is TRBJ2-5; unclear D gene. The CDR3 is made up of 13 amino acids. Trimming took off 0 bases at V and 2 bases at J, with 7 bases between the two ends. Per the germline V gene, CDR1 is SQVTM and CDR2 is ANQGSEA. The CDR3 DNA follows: TGCAGCGTTGAAGATCGACGGCAAGAGACCCAGTACTTC. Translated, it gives CSVEDRRQETQYF.